This TCR beta chain was recovered during a study of blood T cell repertoires in COVID-19. Study context: Specimens from acute and convalescent COVID-19 originated in the United States, Italy and Spain. The analysed material was cDNA or gDNA that came from T cells, B-cell-depleted T cells, or PBMCs.

Methods used by the authors: Nucleated cell number was recorded as an estimate derived from reference gene primer amplification. Assay used: immunoSEQ multiplex PCR; TCRdb lists only in-frame clones, some missing. The V and J calls and clone size come from that table; D and trimming were worked out from the DNA. The table lists roughly 230,000 clones, around 87% of them singletons. Enrolment of Seattle patients took place during active infection, and they were followed longitudinally. The junction had 1 base not matched to a gene; V was cut back by 8 bases and J by 4 bases. CDR3 length: 12 amino acids. Per the germline V gene, CDR1 is MGHDK and CDR2 is SYGVNS.

Sequenced material: peripheral blood. V is TRBV25-1 and J is TRBJ1-2; 10 bases are a match to TRBD1. The source is a woman aged 55-69 years with COVID-19, enrolled during active disease. Written as DNA, the CDR3 is TGTGCCAGCGGGGACAGGGGCTATGGCTACACCTTC. It specifies CASGDRGYGYTF.